This T cell receptor beta chain was sequenced during a study of blood T cell repertoires in COVID-19. Across the study: Some COVID-19 samples were acute and others convalescent; all came from the United States, Italy and Spain. From T cells, B-cell-depleted T cells, or PBMCs came the material, which was cDNA or gDNA.

The CDR3 length is 16 residues. Germline V CDR1 and CDR2: MGHRA, YSYEKL. V was trimmed by 0 bases and J by 1 base, leaving 10 bases between them. Original processing notes: Estimation of nucleated cell counts was performed using reference gene primer amplification. Profiled with immunoSEQ multiplex PCR; TCRdb holds only in-frame clones, not every one. That table furnishes V, J and clone size, whereas the DNA furnished D and trimming. This table holds over 65,000 clones, approximately 86% found once. In Seattle, patients joined the study during active infection and were tracked longitudinally. The sequenced sample was peripheral blood. This sequence originates from an elderly man with COVID-19, enrolled during active disease. The genes are TRBV4-1 and TRBJ2-1; the D gene is possibly TRBD2 (5 bases). CDR3: CASSQDHLASYNEQFF. The CDR3 DNA reads as TGCGCCAGCAGCCAAGATCACCTAGCTTCCTACAATGAGCAGTTCTTC.